This T cell receptor beta chain was found in a study of blood T cell repertoires in COVID-19. At the level of the study: The cDNA or gDNA used as material had been derived from T cells, B-cell-depleted T cells, or PBMCs.

Authors' processing steps: The authors estimated nucleated cell counts from reference gene primer amplification. Method: immunoSEQ multiplex PCR; TCRdb's copy keeps in-frame clones and lacks some. V, J and clone size are taken as reported in that table, and D and trimming were inferred from the DNA itself. The sample holds about 69,000 clones, over 75% seen once. V was pared by 5 bases and J by 10 bases, with 12 bases between. In germline, CDR1 is DFQATT, CDR2 SNEGSKA (reference sequence). The CDR3 runs 11 residues. Sequencing was carried out using peripheral blood. The J gene is TRBJ2-1, the V gene TRBV20-1; the D gene is possibly TRBD2 (5 bases). The sequence was collected from a man older than 75 with acute or convalescent COVID-19. This CDR3 is CSAERSAEQFF. CDR3 DNA sequence: TGCAGTGCTGAACGTAGCGCCGAGCAGTTCTTC.